The 3 T cell receptor beta chains presented below share a single source sample, sequenced in a study of blood T cell repertoires in COVID-19 (TCRdb year 2020). The library was generated by the immunoSEQ multiplex PCR assay. The table comes from immuneACCESS by way of TCRdb, which keeps in-frame sequences with V and J called. Part of the clones is missing from these tables; in studies checked, under half for an unresolved V gene and the rest for unknown reasons. This sample lists 16,000 or so clones; approximately 86% were detected once. The ten largest clones represent roughly 13% of the sample. The sample consisted of peripheral blood. The origin of the receptors is a human donor in a cohort sampled during active COVID-19.

This chain joins TRBV7-2 and TRBJ2-7, with 13 bases matching TRBD2. The CDR3 extends over 15 amino acids. Per the germline V gene, CDR1 is SGHTA and CDR2 is FQGNSA. Trimming took 2 bases from V and 3 from J; bases not matched to a gene: 1. The CDR3 loop is CASSLRTSGGYEQYF. CDR3 in DNA: TGTGCCAGCAGCTTAAGGACTAGCGGGGGCTACGAGCAGTACTTC.

This clone was recorded a few times. The chain uses TRBV7-2 and TRBJ2-1, with D maybe TRBD1 (5 bases). Trimming removed 6 bases from V and 3 bases from J, with 9 bases in between. This CDR3 is 13 amino acids long. CDR1 and CDR2 (germline): SGHTA, FQGNSA. CDR3 loop: CASSVQGYNEQFF. The CDR3 DNA sequence: TGTGCCAGCAGTGTTCAGGGCTACAATGAGCAGTTCTTC.

V is TRBV9 and J is TRBJ2-5; 10 bases are a match to TRBD2. CDR3 size: 15 residues. The ends lost 0 bases at V and 5 bases at J; junction bases unmatched: 4. Germline loops: CDR1 SGDLS, CDR2 YYNGEE. CDR3 amino acids: CASSVAGTSAETQYF. The CDR3 region has the DNA TGTGCCAGCAGCGTAGCTGGGACTAGCGCCGAGACCCAGTACTTC.